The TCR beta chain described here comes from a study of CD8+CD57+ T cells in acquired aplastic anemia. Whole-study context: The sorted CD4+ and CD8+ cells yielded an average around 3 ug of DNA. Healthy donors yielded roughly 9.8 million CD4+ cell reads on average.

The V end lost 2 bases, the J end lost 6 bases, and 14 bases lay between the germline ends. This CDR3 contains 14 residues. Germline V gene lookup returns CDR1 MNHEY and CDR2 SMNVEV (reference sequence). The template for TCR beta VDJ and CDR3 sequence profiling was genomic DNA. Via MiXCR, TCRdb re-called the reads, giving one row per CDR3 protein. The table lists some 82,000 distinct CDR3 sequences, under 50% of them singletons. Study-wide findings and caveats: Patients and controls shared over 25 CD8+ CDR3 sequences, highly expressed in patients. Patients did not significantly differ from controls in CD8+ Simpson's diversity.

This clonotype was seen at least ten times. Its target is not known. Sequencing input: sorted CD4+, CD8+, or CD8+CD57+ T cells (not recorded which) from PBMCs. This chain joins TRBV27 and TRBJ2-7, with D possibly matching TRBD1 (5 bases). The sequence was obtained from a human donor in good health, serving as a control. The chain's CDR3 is CASSLGQGSIEQYF. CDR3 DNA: TGTGCCAGCAGTTTAGGGCAGGGTTCAATCGAGCAGTACTTC.